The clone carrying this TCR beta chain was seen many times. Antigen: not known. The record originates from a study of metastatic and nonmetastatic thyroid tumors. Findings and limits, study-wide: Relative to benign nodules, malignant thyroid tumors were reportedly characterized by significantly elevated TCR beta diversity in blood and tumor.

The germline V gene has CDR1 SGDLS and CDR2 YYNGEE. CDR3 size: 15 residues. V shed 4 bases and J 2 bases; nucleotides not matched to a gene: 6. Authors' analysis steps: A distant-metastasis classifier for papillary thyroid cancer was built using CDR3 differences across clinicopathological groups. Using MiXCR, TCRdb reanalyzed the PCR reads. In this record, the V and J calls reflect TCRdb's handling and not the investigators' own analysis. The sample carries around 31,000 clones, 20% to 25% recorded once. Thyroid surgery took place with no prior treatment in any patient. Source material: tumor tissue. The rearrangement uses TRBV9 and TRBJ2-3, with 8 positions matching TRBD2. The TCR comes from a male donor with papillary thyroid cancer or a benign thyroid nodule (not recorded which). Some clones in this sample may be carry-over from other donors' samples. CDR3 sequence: CASSMTSAPTDTQYF. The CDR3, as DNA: TGTGCCAGCAGCATGACTAGCGCACCCACAGATACGCAGTATTTT.